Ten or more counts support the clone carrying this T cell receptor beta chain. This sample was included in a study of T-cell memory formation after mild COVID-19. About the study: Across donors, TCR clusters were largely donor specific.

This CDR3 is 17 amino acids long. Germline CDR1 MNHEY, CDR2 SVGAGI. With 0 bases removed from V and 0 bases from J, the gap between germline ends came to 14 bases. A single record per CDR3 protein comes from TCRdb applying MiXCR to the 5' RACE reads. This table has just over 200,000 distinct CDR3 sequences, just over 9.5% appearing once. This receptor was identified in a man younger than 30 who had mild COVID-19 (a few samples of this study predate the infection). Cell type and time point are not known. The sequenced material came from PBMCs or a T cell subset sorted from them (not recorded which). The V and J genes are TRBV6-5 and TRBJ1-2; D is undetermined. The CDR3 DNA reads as TGTGCCAGCAGTTACTCGACGTCAGTCGTATCTAACTATGGCTACACCTTC. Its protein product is CASSYSTSVVSNYGYTF.